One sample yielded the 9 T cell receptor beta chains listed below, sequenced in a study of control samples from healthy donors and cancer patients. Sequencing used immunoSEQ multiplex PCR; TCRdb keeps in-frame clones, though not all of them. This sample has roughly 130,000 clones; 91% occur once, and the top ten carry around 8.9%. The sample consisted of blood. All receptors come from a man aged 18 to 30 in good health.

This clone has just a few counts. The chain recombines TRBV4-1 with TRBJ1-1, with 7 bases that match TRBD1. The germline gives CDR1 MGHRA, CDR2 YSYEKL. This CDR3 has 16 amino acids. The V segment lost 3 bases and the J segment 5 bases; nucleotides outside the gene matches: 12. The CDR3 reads CASSQRERGRRTEAFF. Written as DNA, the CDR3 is TGCGCCAGCAGCCAGAGAGAGAGGGGGCGTCGGACTGAAGCTTTCTTT.

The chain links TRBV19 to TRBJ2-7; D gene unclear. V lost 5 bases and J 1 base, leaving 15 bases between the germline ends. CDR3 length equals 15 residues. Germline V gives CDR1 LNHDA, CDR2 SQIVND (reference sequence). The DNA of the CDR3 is TGTGCCAGTAGTCCCCCTGGACGGCAATCCTACGAGCAGTACTTC. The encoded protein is CASSPPGRQSYEQYF. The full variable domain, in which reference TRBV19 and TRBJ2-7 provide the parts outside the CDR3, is DGGITQSPKYLFRKEGQNVTLSCEQNLNHDAMYWYRQDPGQGLRLIYYSQIVNDFQKGDIAEGYSVSREKKESFPLTVTSAQKNPTAFYLCASSPPGRQSYEQYFGPGTRLTVT.

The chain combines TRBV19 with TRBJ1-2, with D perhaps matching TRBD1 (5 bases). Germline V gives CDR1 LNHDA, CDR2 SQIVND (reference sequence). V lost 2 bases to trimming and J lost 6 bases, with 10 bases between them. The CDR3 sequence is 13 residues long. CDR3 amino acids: CASSIWGFDGYTF. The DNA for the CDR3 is TGTGCCAGTAGTATATGGGGGTTCGATGGCTACACCTTC. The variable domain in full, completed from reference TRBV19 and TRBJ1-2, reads DGGITQSPKYLFRKEGQNVTLSCEQNLNHDAMYWYRQDPGQGLRLIYYSQIVNDFQKGDIAEGYSVSREKKESFPLTVTSAQKNPTAFYLCASSIWGFDGYTFGSGTRLTVV.

The CDR3 protein is CASSQNGMGFAPQYF. DNA for the CDR3: TGTGCCAGCAGCCAAAATGGGATGGGTTTTGCTCCGCAGTATTTT. The chain combines TRBV11-2 with TRBJ2-3; D gene unclear. The V end lost 5 bases, the J end lost 10 bases, and 22 bases lay between the germline ends. Looked up from germline, CDR1 is SGHAT and CDR2 is FQNNGV. The CDR3 contains 15 residues.

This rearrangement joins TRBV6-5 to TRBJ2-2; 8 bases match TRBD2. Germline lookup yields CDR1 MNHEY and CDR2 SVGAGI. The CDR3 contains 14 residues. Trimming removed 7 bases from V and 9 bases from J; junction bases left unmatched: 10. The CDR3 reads CASTVGGDHRELFF. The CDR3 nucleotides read TGTGCCAGCACCGTCGGGGGGGACCACCGGGAGCTGTTTTTT.

The CDR3 region is CASNPSRDRSNEQFF. Here the CDR3 DNA reads TGTGCCAGTAACCCCTCGCGGGACAGAAGCAATGAGCAGTTCTTC. This chain connects TRBV19 to TRBJ2-1; D may be TRBD1 (7 bases). Germline V CDR1 and CDR2: LNHDA, SQIVND (reference sequence). V was trimmed by 7 bases and J by 6 bases, leaving 19 bases between them. CDR3 size: 15 residues. The complete variable domain, with remaining parts taken from reference TRBV19 and TRBJ2-1, reads DGGITQSPKYLFRKEGQNVTLSCEQNLNHDAMYWYRQDPGQGLRLIYYSQIVNDFQKGDIAEGYSVSREKKESFPLTVTSAQKNPTAFYLCASNPSRDRSNEQFFGPGTRLTVL.

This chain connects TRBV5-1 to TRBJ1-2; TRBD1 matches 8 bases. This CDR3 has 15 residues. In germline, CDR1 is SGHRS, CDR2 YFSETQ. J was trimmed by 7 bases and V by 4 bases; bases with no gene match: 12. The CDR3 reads CASSGLGQGKAGYTF. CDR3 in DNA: TGCGCCAGCAGCGGCCTAGGACAGGGAAAGGCTGGCTACACCTTC.

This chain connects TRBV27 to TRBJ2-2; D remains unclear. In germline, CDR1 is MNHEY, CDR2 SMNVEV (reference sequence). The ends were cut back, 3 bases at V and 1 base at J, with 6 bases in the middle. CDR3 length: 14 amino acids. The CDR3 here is CASSFSWNTGELFF. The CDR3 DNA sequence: TGTGCCAGCAGTTTTAGCTGGAACACCGGGGAGCTGTTTTTT.

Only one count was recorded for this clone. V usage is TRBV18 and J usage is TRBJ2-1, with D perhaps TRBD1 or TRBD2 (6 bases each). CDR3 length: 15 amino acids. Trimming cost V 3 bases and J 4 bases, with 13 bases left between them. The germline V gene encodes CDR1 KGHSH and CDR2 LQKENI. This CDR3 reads CASSPMEGGYNEQFF. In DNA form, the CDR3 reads TGTGCCAGCTCACCTATGGAAGGGGGGTACAATGAGCAGTTCTTC.